The sequence of this TCR beta chain was determined in a study of blood T cell repertoires in COVID-19. Study overall: COVID-19 samples from acute and convalescent phases originated in the United States, Italy and Spain.

Patients of the Seattle cohort, enrolled during active infection, were followed longitudinally. This clone was seen a single time. In the original processing: Scientists estimated how many nucleated cells there were by amplifying reference gene primers. Libraries were prepared by immunoSEQ multiplex PCR; TCRdb keeps only in-frame clonotypes and omits some of them. V and J calls plus clone size are reproduced from that table; the DNA served to infer D and trimming. Of approximately 300,000 clones listed, about nine tenths are singletons. CDR1 SGHDT and CDR2 YYEEEE come from the germline V gene. V dropped 2 bases and J dropped 1 base, with 10 bases sitting between them. The CDR3 extends over 15 amino acids.

V usage is TRBV5-6 and J usage is TRBJ1-5; D perhaps matches TRBD1 (6 bases). The receptor was isolated from a woman aged 25-40 years with COVID-19, enrolled during active disease. Sample: peripheral blood. The CDR3 loop is CASSFAGTSNQPQHF. For the CDR3, the DNA is TGTGCCAGCAGCTTCGCTGGGACAAGCAATCAGCCCCAGCATTTT.